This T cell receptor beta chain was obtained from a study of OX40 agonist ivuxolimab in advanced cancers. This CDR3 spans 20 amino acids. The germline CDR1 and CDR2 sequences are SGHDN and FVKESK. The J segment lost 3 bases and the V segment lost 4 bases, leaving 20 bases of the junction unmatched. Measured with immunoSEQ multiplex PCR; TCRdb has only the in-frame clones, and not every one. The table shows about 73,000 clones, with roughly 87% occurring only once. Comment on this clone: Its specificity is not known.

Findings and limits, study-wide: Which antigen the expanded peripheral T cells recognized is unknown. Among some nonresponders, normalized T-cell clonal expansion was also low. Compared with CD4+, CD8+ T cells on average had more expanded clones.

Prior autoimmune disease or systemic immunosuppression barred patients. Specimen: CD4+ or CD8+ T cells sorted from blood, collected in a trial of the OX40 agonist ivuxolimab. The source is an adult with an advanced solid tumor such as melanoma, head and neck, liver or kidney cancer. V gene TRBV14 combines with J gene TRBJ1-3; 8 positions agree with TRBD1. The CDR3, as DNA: TGTGCCAGCAGCCCACTCGGAAGGGGTGGACAGGGTATCTTTGGAAACACCATATATTTT. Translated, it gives CASSPLGRGGQGIFGNTIYF. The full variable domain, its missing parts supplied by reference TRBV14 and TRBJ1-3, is EAGVTQFPSHSVIEKGQTVTLRCDPISGHDNLYWYRRVMGKEIKFLLHFVKESKQDESGMPNNRFLAERTGGTYSTLKVQPAELEDSGVYFCASSPLGRGGQGIFGNTIYFGEGSWLTVV.